This T cell receptor beta chain is from a study of T cell repertoires in cytomegalovirus infection. Overall study: Both recently identified HLA-C-restricted and well-studied HLA-B-restricted CMV epitopes were used in the study.

Study outcomes and limitations: Dominating the ex vivo response were TCR beta clonotypes that were CMV-specific and HLA-C-restricted. Carriers of CMV plus the relevant HLA were identified by cumulative public TCR beta family frequency.

MiXCR, applied by TCRdb to the reads, yields one record per CDR3 protein. The sample holds about 20,000 distinct CDR3 sequences, about 40% seen once. Remarks on this clonotype: The antigen is undetermined. Mismatch with germline at one junction end may stem from a read error.

Germline CDR1 is SQVTM and CDR2 is ANQGSEA. The CDR3 length is 13 residues. Sequencing was performed on CD8+ T cells from cultured PBMCs, taken from culture after CMV antigen stimulation. The chain combines TRBV29-1 with TRBJ1-1; D may be TRBD1 (6 bases). The TCR comes from a human donor in good health (CMV status not recorded). Some clones in this sample may be carry-over from other donors' samples. CDR3 residues: CSVVEGVNSEAFF. CDR3 bases: TGCAGCGTTGTAGAGGGGGTGAACTCTGAAGCTTTCTTT.